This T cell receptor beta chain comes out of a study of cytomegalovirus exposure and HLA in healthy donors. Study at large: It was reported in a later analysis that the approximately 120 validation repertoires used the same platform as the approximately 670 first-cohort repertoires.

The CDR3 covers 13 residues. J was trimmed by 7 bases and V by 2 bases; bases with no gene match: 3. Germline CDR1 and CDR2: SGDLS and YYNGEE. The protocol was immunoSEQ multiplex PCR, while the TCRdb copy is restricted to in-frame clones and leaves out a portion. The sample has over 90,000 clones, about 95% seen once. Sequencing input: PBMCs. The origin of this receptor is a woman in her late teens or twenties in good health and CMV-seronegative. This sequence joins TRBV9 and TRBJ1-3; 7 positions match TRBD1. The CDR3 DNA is TGTGCCAGCAGCGTGACAGGGCTCAACACCATATATTTT. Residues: CASSVTGLNTIYF. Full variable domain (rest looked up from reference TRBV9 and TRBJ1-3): DSGVTQTPKHLITATGQRVTLRCSPRSGDLSVYWYQQSLDQGLQFLIQYYNGEERAKGNILERFSAQQFPDLHSELNLSSLELGDSALYFCASSVTGLNTIYFGEGSWLTVV.